This T cell receptor beta chain was recovered during a study of tumor-infiltrating lymphocytes in localized non-small cell lung cancer. Study-wide background: The cohort mixed smokers and never-smokers, several histologies, and some post-neoadjuvant-chemotherapy samples.

The length of the CDR3 is 18 residues. The V end lost 2 bases, the J end lost 1 base, and 19 bases lay between the germline ends. CDR1 is SGHNT and CDR2 is YYREEE in the germline V gene (reference sequence). Sequencing was performed with immunoSEQ multiplex PCR; in TCRdb, only in-frame clones are kept and a portion is missing. The data show some 15,000 clones, 80% to 90% seen once. Study-level results: TCR sequencing covered a subset of patients with enough tissue. IM1 and IM2 tumors showed no difference in T-cell fraction. Higher tumor T cell infiltration than in uninvolved lung was supported by TCRbeta sequencing.

As for this clone: Its matching antigen is unknown.

The chain combines TRBV5-4 with TRBJ2-1; D perhaps matches TRBD2 (6 bases). Sequences were obtained from lung tumor tissue. This sequence was found in a human donor with non-small cell lung cancer. The DNA for the CDR3 is TGTGCCAGCAGCTTCCGATTCGGGCGGGGAGGTTCCTACAATGAGCAGTTCTTC. Translating gives CASSFRFGRGGSYNEQFF.